The 8 T cell receptor beta chains below come from one sample, sequenced in a study of T-cell memory formation after mild COVID-19. TCRdb re-analysed the 5' RACE reads in MiXCR, keeping a single row per CDR3 protein. The sample comprises around 250,000 distinct CDR3 sequences, 8.5% to 9.5% of which are singletons, and 20% to 25% rests with the top ten. Input material: PBMCs or a T cell subset sorted from them (not recorded which). These receptors all come from a man between 18 and 35 years old who had mild COVID-19 (a few samples of this study predate the infection). Cell type and time point are not known.

This clonotype was counted between two and nine times. The rearrangement links TRBV24-1 to TRBJ1-5; D is unresolved. The CDR3 loop spans 16 amino acids. The germline V gene encodes CDR1 KGHDR and CDR2 SFDVKD. V was pared by 4 bases and J by 1 base, with 13 bases between. The CDR3 spells CATSDRHLGSNQPQHF. The DNA for the CDR3 is TGTGCCACCAGTGACCGACACCTTGGGAGCAATCAGCCCCAGCATTTT.

The chain uses TRBV30 and TRBJ2-7; D may be TRBD1 or TRBD2 (6 bases each). Deletions cut 5 bases from V and 0 bases from J, with 14 bases between. The length of the CDR3 is 14 residues. Germline CDR1 GTSNPN, CDR2 SVGIG (reference sequence). For the CDR3, the DNA is TGTGCCTGGTCTGAGGGGGGAAGCTCCTACGAGCAGTACTTC. It translates to CAWSEGGSSYEQYF.

The sample holds a few counts of this clonotype. The chain combines TRBV7-2 with TRBJ2-5; the match to TRBD2 covers 12 bases. The ends lost 5 bases at V and 6 bases at J; junction bases unmatched: 4. In germline, CDR1 is SGHTA, CDR2 FQGNSA. The CDR3 sequence is 14 residues long. The CDR3 DNA follows: TGTGCCAGCAGCCCTAGCGGGGGGGTAAAGACCCAGTACTTC. The encoded protein is CASSPSGGVKTQYF.

This clonotype has only a few counts. The rearrangement links TRBV7-9 to TRBJ2-7; possibly TRBD2 for D (5 bases). Per the germline V gene, CDR1 is SEHNR and CDR2 is FQNEAQ (reference sequence). This CDR3 has 13 residues. Deletions cut 6 bases from V and 5 bases from J, with 14 bases between. In DNA, the CDR3 is TGTGCCAGCAGGAGGGCCAGGCTGAACGAGCAGTACTTC. Its translation: CASRRARLNEQYF.

Concerning this clonotype itself: Just one base apart from a much larger clone, this may be a read error. This sequence joins TRBV7-2 and TRBJ1-1; D remains unclear. Looked up from germline, CDR1 is SGHTA and CDR2 is FQGNSA. There are 14 residues in the CDR3. CDR3 in DNA: TGTGCCAGCAGCTTAGCTGTCCCACTCACTGAAGCTTTATTT. Encoded protein: CASSLAVPLTEALF.

V usage is TRBV10-3 and J usage is TRBJ2-5, with 9 positions matching TRBD2. Germline V CDR1 and CDR2: ENHRY, SYGVKD. The V and J ends lost 0 bases and 5 bases, in that order; junction bases with no gene match: 4. The CDR3 covers 15 residues. In DNA, the CDR3 is TGTGCCATCAGTGAGTCTGCGGGGGGGCTGGAGACCCAGTACTTC. Amino acid sequence: CAISESAGGLETQYF.

This clonotype was seen more than once but under ten times. This rearrangement joins TRBV28 to TRBJ1-4; the D is unclear. CDR1 is MDHEN and CDR2 is SYDVKM in the germline V gene. Deletions cut 3 bases from V and 0 bases from J, with 8 bases between. CDR3 size: 15 residues. CDR3 sequence (DNA): TGTGCCAGCAGTTTCAACGGGGCAACTAATGAAAAACTGTTTTTT. Its protein product is CASSFNGATNEKLFF. Full variable domain (rest looked up from reference TRBV28 and TRBJ1-4): DVKVTQSSRYLVKRTGEKVFLECVQDMDHENMFWYRQDPGLGLRLIYFSYDVKMKEKGDIPEGYSVSREKKERFSLILESASTNQTSMYLCASSFNGATNEKLFFGSGTQLSVL.

This clonotype was detected many times. The chain is built from TRBV5-1 and TRBJ2-7, with D perhaps matching TRBD1 (7 bases). Trimming stripped 2 bases from V and 3 bases from J, with 15 bases between. This CDR3 is built from 15 residues. Germline V gene lookup returns CDR1 SGHRS and CDR2 YFSETQ. CDR3 in amino acids: CASSFDQGGGYEQYF. CDR3 in DNA: TGCGCCAGCAGCTTCGATCAGGGGGGAGGCTACGAGCAGTACTTC.